Following are 21 T cell receptor beta chains from one sample sequenced in a study of post-analysis software for immune sequencing data (dated by TCRdb to the mid-2010s). The antigens these receptors bind are not known. The library relied on PCR. Sequencer: Illumina HiSeq 2500. To reduce PCR and sequencing biases, unique molecular identifiers were built into the TCR beta cDNA libraries. Starting from the raw public reads, TCRdb applied fastp trimming at Q25, assembled clones with MiXCR and retained in-frame beta chains. Here each entry gathers all rows of one CDR3 protein and keeps the most common genes and DNA. Across this sample there are 750,000 to 950,000 distinct CDR3 sequences, with about 50% seen only once. The ten top clones hold approximately 4.4% of the sample. The investigation overall reported the following: Significantly higher frequencies in patients than in controls were found for roughly five TRBV segments, including TRBV5-6, TRBV5-1 and TRBV20-1.

Sequenced sample: blood. All receptors derive from a girl between 5 and 17 years old with multiple sclerosis.

The chain carries TRBV12-3 or TRBV12-4 and TRBJ1-4, with TRBD1 identical over 7 bases. The CDR3 consists of 13 residues. V was pared by 7 bases and J by 6 bases, with 5 bases of the junction left unmatched. The CDR3 nucleotides are TGTGCCAGCATGACAGGGCCATATGAAAAACTGTTTTTT. It yields the protein CASMTGPYEKLFF.

To note about this clonotype: An end of the junction differs from the germline gene, which may be a read error. This chain uses TRBV4-1 with TRBJ2-1, with 7 bases fitting TRBD1. The CDR3 covers 15 residues. In germline, CDR1 is MGHRA, CDR2 YSYEKL. The DNA for the CDR3 is TGCGCCGGGAGACAGGGTCCCCTAAGCTACAATGAGCAGCTCTTC. It codes for CAGRQGPLSYNEQLF.

CDR3 protein: CSVEVLAHGTEAFF. CDR3 nucleotides: TGCAGCGTTGAAGTTTTAGCCCACGGGACTGAAGCTTTCTTT. V usage is TRBV29-1 and J usage is TRBJ1-1, with no clear D. The germline V gene encodes CDR1 SQVTM and CDR2 ANQGSEA. The CDR3 has 14 amino acids. Trimming removed 1 base from V and 5 bases from J, with 14 bases in between.

This sequence joins TRBV20-1 and TRBJ2-1; 13 bases are a match to TRBD2. Germline V lookup: CDR1 DFQATT, CDR2 SNEGSKA (reference sequence). The CDR3 length is 18 residues. The J segment lost 8 bases and the V segment lost 3 bases, leaving 16 bases of the junction unmatched. The CDR3 is CSASGAPTSGRSRDEQFF. Written as DNA, the CDR3 is TGCAGTGCTAGTGGAGCCCCGACTAGCGGGAGGTCGAGGGATGAGCAGTTCTTC.

This sequence joins TRBV7-3 and TRBJ1-5; D is ambiguous. Germline V CDR1 and CDR2: SGHTA, FQGTGA. The CDR3 contains 15 residues. Trimming took 6 bases from V and 0 from J, leaving 12 bases between them. CDR3 amino acids: CASSIMQFSNQPQHF. The CDR3 region has the DNA TGTGCCAGCAGTATAATGCAGTTTAGCAATCAGCCCCAGCATTTT.

Ten or more counts support this clonotype. J is TRBJ2-6 and V is TRBV10-3; TRBD1 matches at 7 bases. CDR3 length: 18 residues. CDR1 ENHRY and CDR2 SYGVKD come from the germline V gene. V lost 0 bases to trimming and J lost 1 base; unmatched junction nucleotides: 6. The CDR3 DNA reads TGTGCCATCAGTGAGTCGAGGACAGGAATATCTGGGGCCAACGTCCTGACTTTC. This encodes CAISESRTGISGANVLTF.

There are a few counts of this clonotype. The J gene is TRBJ1-5, the V gene TRBV20-1; TRBD1 is a possible D gene (5 bases). The CDR3 sequence is 12 residues long. The ends were cut back, 6 bases at V and 3 bases at J, with 9 bases in the middle. Germline V gene data show CDR1 as DFQATT and CDR2 as SNEGSKA (reference sequence). The DNA of the CDR3 is TGCAGTGCGCAGGGCGACAATCAGCCCCAGCATTTT. This gives the protein CSAQGDNQPQHF.

The rearrangement joins TRBV29-1 to TRBJ1-1; D is unresolved. The V gene's germline CDR1 is SQVTM and CDR2 ANQGSEA. There are 10 residues in the CDR3. V was clipped by 7 bases and J by 6 bases, with 9 bases between them. CDR3: CSATQSEAFF. CDR3 DNA sequence: TGCAGCGCAACACAGTCTGAAGCTTTCTTT.

The chain employs TRBV20-1 and TRBJ2-5, with unresolved D. Germline V CDR1 and CDR2: DFQATT, SNEGSKA (reference sequence). This CDR3 spans 12 amino acids. With 0 bases removed from V and 7 bases from J, the gap between germline ends came to 9 bases. CDR3 nucleotide sequence: TGCAGTGCTAGAGACGCATTCGGGACCCAGTACTTC. This codes for CSARDAFGTQYF.

This sequence joins TRBV6-9 and TRBJ1-1; unclear D gene. The CDR3 covers 14 residues. Germline CDR1 and CDR2: MNHGY and SVAAGI. The ends were cut back, 0 bases at V and 10 bases at J, with 15 bases in the middle. DNA for the CDR3: TGTGCCAGCAGTTATTCGAGGAGCGGGTCTGGAGCTTTCTTT. This gives the protein CASSYSRSGSGAFF.

The V call is TRBV5-1, the J call TRBJ2-7, with 8 nucleotides matching TRBD2. Germline values: CDR1 SGHRS, CDR2 YFSETQ. The length of the CDR3 is 15 residues. Trimming cost V 0 bases and J 5 bases; bases outside gene matches: 7. CDR3 coding DNA: TGCGCCAGCAGCTTGGCGACGGGAGGGCGAGACGAGCAGTACTTC. Translation gives CASSLATGGRDEQYF.

The V call is TRBV7-6, the J call TRBJ2-7, with D possibly matching TRBD2 (5 bases). CDR3 length: 16 amino acids. V was cut by 5 bases and J by 1 base, with 18 bases left in between. Germline values: CDR1 SGHVS, CDR2 FNYEAQ. CDR3 amino acids: CASSHPPWRRSYEQYF. CDR3 coding DNA: TGTGCCAGCAGCCACCCCCCTTGGAGGAGGTCCTACGAGCAGTACTTC.

This rearrangement joins TRBV7-3 to TRBJ2-4; 7 nucleotides agree with TRBD2. The CDR3 loop spans 14 amino acids. In germline, CDR1 is SGHTA, CDR2 FQGTGA. Trimming took 1 base from V and 13 from J; bases not matched to a gene: 10. This CDR3 reads CASSLMGGWNEQYF. The CDR3 nucleotides are TGTGCCAGCAGCTTAATGGGAGGGTGGAATGAGCAGTACTTC.

The chain links TRBV12-3 or TRBV12-4 to TRBJ2-6, with 9 bases lining up with TRBD2. The CDR3 consists of 17 residues. Trimming removed 6 bases from V and 4 bases from J; junction bases left unmatched: 10. The chain's CDR3 is CASSFISGSAGANVLTF. The CDR3 bases are TGTGCCAGCAGCTTTATTAGCGGGAGCGCCGGGGCCAACGTCCTGACTTTC.

This clonotype was counted between two and nine times. The rearrangement joins TRBV6-1 to TRBJ1-5; D is possibly TRBD1 (5 bases). There are 13 residues in the CDR3. Trimming stripped 7 bases from V and 10 bases from J, with 17 bases between. Germline V CDR1 and CDR2: MNHNS, SASEGT. The chain's CDR3 is CASTGTILSPQHF. The CDR3 DNA reads as TGTGCCAGCACCGGGACCATTTTATCCCCCCAGCATTTT.

The sample holds a few counts of this clonotype. V and J are TRBV5-1 and TRBJ2-7; a possible D gene is TRBD2 (6 bases). Germline CDR1 SGHRS, CDR2 YFSETQ. The V end lost 7 bases, the J end lost 3 bases, and 14 bases lay between the germline ends. The CDR3 consists of 13 residues. The DNA for the CDR3 is TGCGCCAGCTATAAAGACGGGGGCTACGAGCAGTACTTC. It translates to CASYKDGGYEQYF.

The rearrangement links TRBV5-1 to TRBJ1-1; D might be TRBD1 (5 bases). With 5 bases removed from V and 5 bases from J, the gap between germline ends came to 25 bases. From germline, CDR1 is SGHRS and CDR2 YFSETQ. The CDR3 extends over 17 amino acids. Written as DNA, the CDR3 is TGCGCCAGCAGGTCTCCGGGACGGGAGGTTTTGGGAACTGAAGCTTTCTTT. The encoded protein is CASRSPGREVLGTEAFF. Full variable domain (outside the CDR3, taken from reference TRBV5-1 and TRBJ1-1): KAGVTQTPRYLIKTRGQQVTLSCSPISGHRSVSWYQQTPGQGLQFLFEYFSETQRNKGNFPGRFSGRQFSNSRSEMNVSTLELGDSALYLCASRSPGREVLGTEAFFGQGTRLTVV.

The rearrangement joins TRBV5-1 to TRBJ2-3; 10 nucleotides agree with TRBD1. This CDR3 region has 14 residues. V shed 3 bases and J 6 bases; nucleotides not matched to a gene: 4. Germline CDR1 and CDR2: SGHRS and YFSETQ. The CDR3 sequence is CASSSGQGCDTQYF. The CDR3 DNA sequence: TGCGCCAGCAGCTCGGGACAGGGGTGCGATACGCAGTATTTT. The full variable domain, rest sourced from reference TRBV5-1 and TRBJ2-3, is KAGVTQTPRYLIKTRGQQVTLSCSPISGHRSVSWYQQTPGQGLQFLFEYFSETQRNKGNFPGRFSGRQFSNSRSEMNVSTLELGDSALYLCASSSGQGCDTQYFGPGTRLTVL.

The V gene is TRBV7-9, the J gene TRBJ2-5; TRBD1 aligns across 8 bases. This CDR3 is 13 amino acids long. Germline CDR1 reads SEHNR; CDR2 reads FQNEAQ (reference sequence). V dropped 5 bases and J dropped 11; count of bases not matched to a gene: 10. The CDR3 nucleotides read TGTGCCAGCAGCCTCTACGGACAGGGACAGCAGTACTTC. Its protein is CASSLYGQGQQYF.

This clonotype was counted between two and nine times. CDR3 coding DNA: TGCAGCGTCGGGGACAGGGGGTCTCCCTGGGGCACCGGGGAGCTGTTTTTT. It yields the protein CSVGDRGSPWGTGELFF. This chain joins TRBV29-1 and TRBJ2-2, with 11 nucleotides matching TRBD1. Per germline, CDR1 SQVTM and CDR2 ANQGSEA. Trimming took 6 bases from V and 4 from J; bases not matched to a gene: 13. The length of the CDR3 is 17 residues.

This rearrangement joins TRBV12-3 or TRBV12-4 to TRBJ2-7; TRBD1 agrees at 9 bases. J lost 3 bases, V lost 5 bases, and 8 bases had no gene match. The CDR3 is made up of 15 amino acids. The CDR3 DNA reads TGTGCCAGCAGTCCCCCGGGACAGGGTAGCTACGAGCAGTACTTC. Protein product: CASSPPGQGSYEQYF.